Listed below are T cell receptor beta chains from one sample, sequenced in a study of T cells in Graves' hyperthyroidism and ophthalmopathy. MiXCR was run by TCRdb on the multiplex PCR reads, yielding one entry per CDR3 protein. The table has hundreds of thousands of distinct CDR3 sequences, more than 14% seen once. Sequencing was done on a sample of blood. These receptors originate from a woman in her forties or fifties with Graves' ophthalmopathy. CDR3s include the opening cysteine and the closing phenylalanine or tryptophan.

V gene: TRBV5-1
CDR3 protein: CASSLRGGLSTGELFF

V gene: TRBV5-8
CDR3 protein: CASTEHKTTGINEQFF

V gene: TRBV20-1
CDR3 protein: CSASVAAGINEQFF

V gene: TRBV4-1
CDR3 protein: CASSQSRQAYSYEQYF

V gene: TRBV9
CDR3 protein: CASSVGPVSTDTQYF

V gene: TRBV28
CDR3 protein: CASIKPGQFNEKLFF

V gene: TRBV12-3/TRBV12-4
CDR3 protein: CASSRQTGTGGGYTF

V gene: TRBV3-1
CDR3 protein: CASSQSGSNQPQHF

V gene: TRBV6-2/TRBV6-3
CDR3 protein: CASTVGSYEQYF

V gene: TRBV28
CDR3 protein: CASRNSRTIYGYTF

V gene: TRBV28
CDR3 protein: CASSRVTGGAGANVLTF

V gene: TRBV7-9
CDR3 protein: CASSSDVGAAYEQYF

V gene: TRBV2
CDR3 protein: CASSYGQDGRYF

V gene: TRBV20-1
CDR3 protein: CSARDRVGTDTQYF

V gene: TRBV28
CDR3 protein: CASMSGGTGEQFF

V gene: TRBV6-1
CDR3 protein: CASSDGQGSYNEQFF

V gene: TRBV12-3/TRBV12-4
CDR3 protein: CASRPGRLAGFTDTQYF

V gene: TRBV29-1
CDR3 protein: CSVELTGETQYF

V gene: TRBV7-2
CDR3 protein: CASSASGPSYEQYF

V gene: TRBV6-2/TRBV6-3
CDR3 protein: CASEGSPNEQFF

V gene: TRBV9
CDR3 protein: CASSAEAETYEQYF

V gene: TRBV20-1
CDR3 protein: CSARDVGRSNQPQHF

V gene: TRBV2
CDR3 protein: CASSTGLAGDNEQFF

V gene: TRBV27
CDR3 protein: CASSLSGTVGYTF

V gene: TRBV30
CDR3 protein: CAWSPRTGTNQPQHF

V gene: TRBV20-1
CDR3 protein: CSARDQGSYGYTF

V gene: TRBV2
CDR3 protein: CASSEMKVYNEQFF

V gene: TRBV5-1
CDR3 protein: CASSSQIGNTQYF

V gene: TRBV7-2
CDR3 protein: CASSLEREGPWEQYF

V gene: TRBV19
CDR3 protein: CATPGAEAFF

V gene: TRBV12-3/TRBV12-4
CDR3 protein: CASSTLNTGELFF

V gene: TRBV20-1
CDR3 protein: CSARPANYGYTF

V gene: TRBV20-1
CDR3 protein: CSATWGEAGKYNEQFF

V gene: TRBV29-1
CDR3 protein: CSVGTFYNEQFF

V gene: TRBV6-2/TRBV6-3
CDR3 protein: CASTQRPGTSGNEQFF

V gene: TRBV20-1
CDR3 protein: CSASGQGAVGVLYNEQFF

V gene: TRBV4-2
CDR3 protein: CASTHRLHSSGEQFF

V gene: TRBV11-2
CDR3 protein: CASSLSTGEVGYTF

V gene: TRBV20-1
CDR3 protein: CSARDRRGPGDNTEAFF

V gene: TRBV28
CDR3 protein: CASSPPYRGGPYNSPLHF

V gene: TRBV5-1
CDR3 protein: CASSLLGFTEAFF

V gene: TRBV28
CDR3 protein: CASSHDRGGQPQHF

V gene: TRBV4-1
CDR3 protein: CASSQRGEAQPQHF

V gene: TRBV5-4
CDR3 protein: CASSFPGQGNTEAFF

V gene: TRBV9
CDR3 protein: CASSVAQKNTEAFF

V gene: TRBV7-2
CDR3 protein: CASSSRRNSAGELFF

V gene: TRBV10-3
CDR3 protein: CAISESTGGSNYGYTF

V gene: TRBV7-6
CDR3 protein: CASSLARADTQYF

V gene: TRBV5-1
CDR3 protein: CASQRAGGSYNEQFF

V gene: TRBV6-2/TRBV6-3
CDR3 protein: CASSVTGFSSYEQYF